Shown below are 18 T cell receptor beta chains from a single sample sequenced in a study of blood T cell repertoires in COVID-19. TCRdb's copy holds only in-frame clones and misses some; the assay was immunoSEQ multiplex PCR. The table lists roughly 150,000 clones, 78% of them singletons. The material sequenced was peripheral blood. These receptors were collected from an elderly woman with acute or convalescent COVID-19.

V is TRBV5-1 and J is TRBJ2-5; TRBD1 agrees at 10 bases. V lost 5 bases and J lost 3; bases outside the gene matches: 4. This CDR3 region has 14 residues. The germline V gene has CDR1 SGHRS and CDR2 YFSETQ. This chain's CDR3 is CASRKGTGEETQYF. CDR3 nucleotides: TGCGCCAGCAGAAAGGGGACAGGGGAAGAGACCCAGTACTTC.

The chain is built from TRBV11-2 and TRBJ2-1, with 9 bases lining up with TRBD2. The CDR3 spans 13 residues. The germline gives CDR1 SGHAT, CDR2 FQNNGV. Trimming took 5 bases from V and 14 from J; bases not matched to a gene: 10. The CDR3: CASSTGLAGKKFF. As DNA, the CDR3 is TGTGCCAGCAGCACGGGACTAGCCGGGAAGAAGTTCTTC.

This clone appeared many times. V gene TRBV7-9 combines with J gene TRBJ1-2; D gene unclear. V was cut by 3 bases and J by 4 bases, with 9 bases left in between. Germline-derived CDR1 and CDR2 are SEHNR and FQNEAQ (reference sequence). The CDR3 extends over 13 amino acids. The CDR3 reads CASSLANSYGYTF. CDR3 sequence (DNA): TGTGCCAGCAGCTTGGCAAACAGCTATGGCTACACCTTC.

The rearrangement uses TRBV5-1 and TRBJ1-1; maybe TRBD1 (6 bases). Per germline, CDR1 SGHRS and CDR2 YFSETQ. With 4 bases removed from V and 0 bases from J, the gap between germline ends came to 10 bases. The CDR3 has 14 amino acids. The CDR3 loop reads CASSEGQLNTEAFF. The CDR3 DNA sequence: TGCGCCAGCAGCGAAGGACAGTTGAACACTGAAGCTTTCTTT.

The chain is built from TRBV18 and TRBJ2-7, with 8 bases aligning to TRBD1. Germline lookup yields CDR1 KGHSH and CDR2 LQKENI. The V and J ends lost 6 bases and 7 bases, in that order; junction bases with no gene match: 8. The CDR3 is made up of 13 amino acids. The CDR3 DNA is TGTGCCAGCTCCCTCCAGGGGGCGCGTGAGCAGTACTTC. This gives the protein CASSLQGAREQYF.

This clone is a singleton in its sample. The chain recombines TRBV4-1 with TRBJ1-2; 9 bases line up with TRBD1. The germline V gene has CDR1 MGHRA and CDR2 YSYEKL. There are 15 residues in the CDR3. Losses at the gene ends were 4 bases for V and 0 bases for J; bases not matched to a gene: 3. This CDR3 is CASSRGQGTNYGYTF. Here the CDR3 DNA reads TGCGCCAGCAGCCGCGGACAGGGGACTAACTATGGCTACACCTTC.

CDR3 in amino acids: CASSPRGEAAENTIYF. CDR3 DNA sequence: TGTGCCAGTAGCCCCAGGGGAGAAGCAGCGGAAAACACCATATATTTT. J is TRBJ1-3 and V is TRBV19; TRBD1 might be the D (6 bases). CDR1 is LNHDA, CDR2 SQIVND, per germline (reference sequence). The CDR3 spans 16 residues. The V and J ends lost 6 bases and 6 bases respectively, with 21 bases between them.

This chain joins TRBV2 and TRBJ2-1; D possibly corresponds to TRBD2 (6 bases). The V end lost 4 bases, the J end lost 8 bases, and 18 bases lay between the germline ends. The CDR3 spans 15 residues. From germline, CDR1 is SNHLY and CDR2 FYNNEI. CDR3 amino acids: CASSGGAILLDEQFF. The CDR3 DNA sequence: TGTGCCAGCAGTGGCGGGGCAATATTACTCGATGAGCAGTTCTTC.

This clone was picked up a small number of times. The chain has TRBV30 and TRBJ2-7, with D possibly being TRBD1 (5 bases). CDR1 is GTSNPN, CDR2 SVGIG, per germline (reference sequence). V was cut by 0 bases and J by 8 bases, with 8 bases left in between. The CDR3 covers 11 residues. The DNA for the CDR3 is TGTGCCTGGAGTGTGGGGCAGAAGCAGTACTTC. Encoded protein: CAWSVGQKQYF.

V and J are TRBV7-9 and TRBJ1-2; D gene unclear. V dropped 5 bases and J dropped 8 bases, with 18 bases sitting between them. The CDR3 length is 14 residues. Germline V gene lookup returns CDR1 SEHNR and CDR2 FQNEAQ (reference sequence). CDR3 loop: CASSPSDLAGGYTF. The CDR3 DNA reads TGTGCCAGCAGCCCCTCCGATCTGGCGGGCGGCTACACCTTC.

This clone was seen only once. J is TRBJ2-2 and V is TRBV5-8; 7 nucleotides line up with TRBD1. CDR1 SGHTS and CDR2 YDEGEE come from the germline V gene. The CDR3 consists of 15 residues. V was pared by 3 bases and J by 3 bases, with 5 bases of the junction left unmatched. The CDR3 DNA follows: TGTGCCAGCAGCTCTGGACAGGTTCACACCGGGGAGCTGTTTTTT. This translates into CASSSGQVHTGELFF.

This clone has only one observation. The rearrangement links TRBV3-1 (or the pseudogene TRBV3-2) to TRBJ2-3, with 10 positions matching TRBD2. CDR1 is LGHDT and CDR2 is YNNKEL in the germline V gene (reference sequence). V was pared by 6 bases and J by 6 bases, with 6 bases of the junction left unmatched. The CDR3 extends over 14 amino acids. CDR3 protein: CASSASGGWDTQYF. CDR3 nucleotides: TGTGCCAGCAGTGCTAGCGGGGGCTGGGATACGCAGTATTTT.

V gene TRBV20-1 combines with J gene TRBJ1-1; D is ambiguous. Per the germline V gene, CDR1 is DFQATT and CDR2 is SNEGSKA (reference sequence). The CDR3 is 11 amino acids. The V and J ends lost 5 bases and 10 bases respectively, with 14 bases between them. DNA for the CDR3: TGCAGTGCTTCTGGCAGCCCGGGAGCTTTCTTT. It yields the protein CSASGSPGAFF.

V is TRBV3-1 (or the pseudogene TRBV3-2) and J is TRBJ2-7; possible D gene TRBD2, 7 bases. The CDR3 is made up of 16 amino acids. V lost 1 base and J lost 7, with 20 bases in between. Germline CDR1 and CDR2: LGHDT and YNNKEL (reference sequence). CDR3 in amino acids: CASSQVAGGGAGEQYF. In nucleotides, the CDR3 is TGTGCCAGCAGCCAAGTCGCAGGCGGGGGCGCTGGGGAGCAGTACTTC.

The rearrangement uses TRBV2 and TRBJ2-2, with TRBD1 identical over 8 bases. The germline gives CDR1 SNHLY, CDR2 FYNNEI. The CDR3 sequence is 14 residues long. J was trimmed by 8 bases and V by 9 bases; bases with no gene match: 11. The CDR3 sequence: CASCLQGVSGELFF. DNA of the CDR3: TGTGCCAGTTGTTTACAGGGGGTGTCGGGGGAGCTGTTTTTT.

The CDR3 loop reads CASRPEGRVEKLFF. In nucleotides, the CDR3 is TGTGCCAGCAGGCCCGAGGGCCGGGTTGAAAAACTGTTTTTT. V gene TRBV28 combines with J gene TRBJ1-4; unclear D gene. Trimming took 6 bases from V and 7 from J, leaving 15 bases between them. This CDR3 spans 14 amino acids. CDR1 and CDR2 from the germline V gene are MDHEN and SYDVKM.

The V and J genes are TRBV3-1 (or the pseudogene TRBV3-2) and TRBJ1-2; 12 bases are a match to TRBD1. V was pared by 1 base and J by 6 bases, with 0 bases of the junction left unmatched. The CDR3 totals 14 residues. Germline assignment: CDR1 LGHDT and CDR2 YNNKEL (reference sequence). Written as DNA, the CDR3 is TGTGCCAGCAGCCAAGGGGACAGGGGGCATGGCTACACCTTC. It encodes CASSQGDRGHGYTF.

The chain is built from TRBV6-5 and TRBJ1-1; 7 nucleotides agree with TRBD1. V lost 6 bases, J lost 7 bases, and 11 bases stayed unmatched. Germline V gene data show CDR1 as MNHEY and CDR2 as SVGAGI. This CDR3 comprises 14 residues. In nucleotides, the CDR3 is TGTGCCAGCAGGAGGGACAGTCCTCTTTATGAAGCTTTCTTT. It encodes CASRRDSPLYEAFF.